The 23 T cell receptor beta chains given below trace back to one sample, sequenced in a study of T cells after somatic rescue of genetic block. Some clones are missing from TCRdb's copy, which holds only in-frame ones; the method was immunoSEQ multiplex PCR. Counted here are 55,000 or so clones, more than 90% occurring once; the ten biggest clones make up around 0.083%. Sequencing was performed on peripheral blood mononuclear cells (PBMCs). All receptors come from a child younger than two.

This chain uses TRBV5-6 with TRBJ2-7; D is unclear. The CDR3 is 14 amino acids. V dropped 0 bases and J dropped 3 bases, with 10 bases sitting between them. Germline assignment: CDR1 SGHDT and CDR2 YYEEEE. CDR3 in amino acids: CASSLAPSLYEQYF. The CDR3 coding sequence is TGTGCCAGCAGCTTGGCTCCCAGCCTCTACGAGCAGTACTTC.

CDR3 in DNA: TGTGCCAGCAGCCAAGGATTGGGAACCCATGGCTACACCTTC. This sequence encodes CASSQGLGTHGYTF. The genes are TRBV4-2 and TRBJ1-2; D is undetermined. Germline CDR1 and CDR2: LGHNA and YNFKEQ. The CDR3 loop spans 14 amino acids. Trimming cost V 1 base and J 6 bases, with 12 bases left between them.

The rearrangement links TRBV27 to TRBJ2-2; D unclear. Germline assignment: CDR1 MNHEY and CDR2 SMNVEV (reference sequence). The CDR3 spans 14 residues. Trimming removed 11 bases at V and 0 bases at J, with 13 bases between. This chain's CDR3 is CAAKRTANTGELFF. CDR3 DNA: TGTGCCGCCAAAAGGACCGCGAACACCGGGGAGCTGTTTTTT.

The CDR3 reads CASSEGAGGNGYTF. DNA of the CDR3: TGTGCCAGCAGTGAAGGGGCAGGGGGAAATGGCTACACCTTC. V is TRBV6-1 and J is TRBJ1-2; 7 nucleotides agree with TRBD1. CDR1 and CDR2 (germline): MNHNS, SASEGT. This CDR3 is built from 14 residues. Losses at the gene ends were 1 base for V and 6 bases for J; bases not matched to a gene: 5.

The chain links TRBV5-1 to TRBJ1-1; weak D call: TRBD1 (5 bases). Trimming took 0 bases from V and 3 from J, leaving 18 bases between them. CDR1 and CDR2 from the germline V gene are SGHRS and YFSETQ. The CDR3 spans 17 residues. CDR3 in DNA: TGCGCCAGCAGCTTGGGGACATATTCTTTCGGGGACACTGAAGCTTTCTTT. Protein product: CASSLGTYSFGDTEAFF.

This chain uses TRBV6-5 with TRBJ1-2, with D unresolved. CDR3 length: 13 amino acids. CDR1 is MNHEY and CDR2 is SVGAGI in the germline V gene. The V and J ends lost 5 bases and 2 bases respectively, with 9 bases between them. In nucleotides, the CDR3 is TGTGCCAGCAGTCCTCTGCGAAACTATGGCTACACCTTC. It specifies CASSPLRNYGYTF.

In its sample, this clone was seen once. The chain uses TRBV14 and TRBJ2-6, with 9 bases aligning to TRBD1. V dropped 2 bases and J dropped 0; count of bases not matched to a gene: 11. CDR3 length: 20 residues. Per the germline V gene, CDR1 is SGHDN and CDR2 is FVKESK. CDR3 residues: CASSQLFPGQGYSGANVLTF. CDR3 in DNA: TGTGCCAGCAGCCAACTATTCCCGGGACAGGGTTACTCTGGGGCCAACGTCCTGACTTTC.

Here the CDR3 DNA reads TGTGCCAGCAGTGAACAGCGTAAAGGGGGACTCTCCTACGAGCAGTACTTC. It yields the protein CASSEQRKGGLSYEQYF. The chain has TRBV6-1 and TRBJ2-7; the D gene could be TRBD1 or TRBD2 (6 bases each). Trimming removed 2 bases from V and 0 bases from J, with 17 bases in between. Per germline, CDR1 MNHNS and CDR2 SASEGT. The CDR3 sequence is 17 residues long.

The rearrangement uses TRBV27 and TRBJ1-6; 12 bases are a match to TRBD1. The CDR3 has 18 residues. Trimming cost V 6 bases and J 10 bases; bases outside gene matches: 16. Germline V gene lookup returns CDR1 MNHEY and CDR2 SMNVEV (reference sequence). The CDR3 reads CASRPLGTGGAIRSPLHF. The CDR3 bases are TGTGCCAGCAGACCCCTCGGGACAGGGGGCGCGATAAGATCACCCCTCCACTTT.

The V gene is TRBV6-1, the J gene TRBJ1-1; 8 bases map to TRBD1. There are 12 residues in the CDR3. The V gene end was trimmed by 10 bases and the J gene end by 11 bases; junction bases not matched to a gene: 12. CDR1 is MNHNS and CDR2 is SASEGT in the germline V gene. CDR3 loop: CATRRGQGGAFF. In nucleotides, the CDR3 is TGTGCCACGAGAAGAGGACAGGGTGGGGCTTTCTTT.

This sequence joins TRBV19 and TRBJ1-5, with TRBD1 as a possible D gene (5 bases). The V end was cut by 4 bases, the J end by 1 base, with 5 bases between. Germline V CDR1 and CDR2: LNHDA, SQIVND (reference sequence). The CDR3 has 13 residues. The CDR3 protein is CASSTGSNQPQHF. Written as DNA, the CDR3 is TGTGCCAGTAGTACAGGGAGCAATCAGCCCCAGCATTTT.

The V gene is TRBV5-4, the J gene TRBJ1-2; tentatively, D is TRBD1 (5 bases). The CDR3 sequence is 16 residues long. The V and J ends lost 1 base and 2 bases respectively, with 15 bases between them. CDR1 SGHNT and CDR2 YYREEE come from the germline V gene (reference sequence). CDR3 sequence: CASSLWGMEGNYGYTF. Written as DNA, the CDR3 is TGTGCCAGCAGCTTGTGGGGGATGGAAGGGAACTATGGCTACACCTTC.

The V call is TRBV6-5, the J call TRBJ2-7; no firm D call. CDR1 is MNHEY, CDR2 SVGAGI, per germline. Deletions cut 0 bases from V and 4 bases from J, with 13 bases between. The CDR3 contains 15 residues. DNA of the CDR3: TGTGCCAGCAGTTACTCGAAGTCACTGAGGTACGAGCAGTACTTC. It is translated as CASSYSKSLRYEQYF.

The V call is TRBV4-3, the J call TRBJ2-1; D gene uncertain. Germline CDR1 is LGHNA and CDR2 is YSLEER. Trimming took 1 base from V and 0 from J, leaving 7 bases between them. This CDR3 comprises 15 residues. The CDR3 coding sequence is TGCGCCAGCAGCCAAGGGTTCGGCTCCTACAATGAGCAGTTCTTC. It yields the protein CASSQGFGSYNEQFF.

This chain uses TRBV7-9 with TRBJ1-1, with unresolved D. The CDR3 is made up of 14 amino acids. The V end was cut by 1 base, the J end by 1 base, with 7 bases between. CDR1 is SEHNR and CDR2 is FQNEAQ in the germline V gene (reference sequence). CDR3 coding DNA: TGTGCCAGCAGCTTAGTTGGTGGGAACACTGAAGCTTTCTTT. Translating gives CASSLVGGNTEAFF. The full variable domain, with the rest looked up from reference TRBV7-9 and TRBJ1-1, is DTGVSQNPRHKITKRGQNVTFRCDPISEHNRLYWYRQTLGQGPEFLTYFQNEAQLEKSRLLSDRFSAERPKGSFSTLEIQRTEQGDSAMYLCASSLVGGNTEAFFGQGTRLTVV.

The chain's CDR3 is CASSLSTAGANVLTF. For the CDR3, the DNA is TGTGCCAGCAGTTTATCGACAGCTGGGGCCAACGTCCTGACTTTC. The chain combines TRBV27 with TRBJ2-6, with a tentative D call TRBD1 (5 bases). CDR3 length: 15 amino acids. Per germline, CDR1 MNHEY and CDR2 SMNVEV (reference sequence). V was trimmed by 0 bases and J by 2 bases, leaving 5 bases between them.

V usage is TRBV18 and J usage is TRBJ1-1; 10 bases line up with TRBD1. With V trimmed by 4 bases and J by 0 bases, 5 bases remained unmatched. In germline, CDR1 is KGHSH, CDR2 LQKENI. CDR3 length: 16 residues. CDR3 coding DNA: TGTGCCAGCTCACTATCGGGACAGGGGATGAACACTGAAGCTTTCTTT. Translating it yields CASSLSGQGMNTEAFF.

The V and J genes are TRBV4-2 and TRBJ1-1, with a tentative D call TRBD1 (5 bases). Trimming cost V 0 bases and J 1 base, with 9 bases left between them. The CDR3 is made up of 15 amino acids. Germline V gene lookup returns CDR1 LGHNA and CDR2 YNFKEQ. CDR3 sequence (DNA): TGTGCCAGCAGCCAAGAAGGGGACGCGAACACTGAAGCTTTCTTT. Amino acid sequence: CASSQEGDANTEAFF.

The CDR3 spells CASIKTGQGYEQYF. DNA of the CDR3: TGTGCCAGCATCAAGACCGGACAGGGCTACGAGCAGTACTTC. The genes are TRBV7-9 and TRBJ2-7, with TRBD1 matching 8 bases. The germline V gene encodes CDR1 SEHNR and CDR2 FQNEAQ (reference sequence). The CDR3 loop spans 14 amino acids. The trim removed 7 bases at V and 3 bases at J, leaving 8 bases unmatched.

The V gene is TRBV11-3, the J gene TRBJ1-1; 9 positions agree with TRBD1. Germline V gene sequence: CDR1 SGHNT, CDR2 YENEEA. The length of the CDR3 is 15 residues. The J segment lost 1 base and the V segment lost 1 base, leaving 1 base of the junction unmatched. CDR3 sequence reads: CASSLGGQGNTEAFF. The CDR3 bases are TGTGCCAGCAGCTTAGGGGGACAGGGGAACACTGAAGCTTTCTTT.

This chain joins TRBV19 and TRBJ1-5; weak D call: TRBD1 (5 bases). CDR1 is LNHDA and CDR2 is SQIVND in the germline V gene (reference sequence). The CDR3 has 14 residues. The ends were cut back, 6 bases at V and 6 bases at J, with 15 bases in the middle. DNA for the CDR3: TGTGCCAGTAGCCCCGGGGGGGTCCGTCAGCCCCAGCATTTT. Protein product: CASSPGGVRQPQHF.

The DNA of the CDR3 is TGTGCCAGCAGCCCGGACGGGTCCTACGAGCAGTACTTC. Translated, it gives CASSPDGSYEQYF. The V gene is TRBV7-2, the J gene TRBJ2-7; the D is unclear. The CDR3 consists of 13 residues. Germline values: CDR1 SGHTA, CDR2 FQGNSA. Deletions cut 5 bases from V and 1 base from J, with 9 bases between.

V is TRBV5-6 and J is TRBJ1-6; D gene unclear. In germline, CDR1 is SGHDT, CDR2 YYEEEE. V dropped 4 bases and J dropped 8 bases, with 13 bases sitting between them. This CDR3 region has 14 residues. CDR3 sequence: CASSLRSFDSPLHF. CDR3 nucleotides: TGTGCCAGCAGCCTCAGGTCCTTCGATTCACCCCTCCACTTT.